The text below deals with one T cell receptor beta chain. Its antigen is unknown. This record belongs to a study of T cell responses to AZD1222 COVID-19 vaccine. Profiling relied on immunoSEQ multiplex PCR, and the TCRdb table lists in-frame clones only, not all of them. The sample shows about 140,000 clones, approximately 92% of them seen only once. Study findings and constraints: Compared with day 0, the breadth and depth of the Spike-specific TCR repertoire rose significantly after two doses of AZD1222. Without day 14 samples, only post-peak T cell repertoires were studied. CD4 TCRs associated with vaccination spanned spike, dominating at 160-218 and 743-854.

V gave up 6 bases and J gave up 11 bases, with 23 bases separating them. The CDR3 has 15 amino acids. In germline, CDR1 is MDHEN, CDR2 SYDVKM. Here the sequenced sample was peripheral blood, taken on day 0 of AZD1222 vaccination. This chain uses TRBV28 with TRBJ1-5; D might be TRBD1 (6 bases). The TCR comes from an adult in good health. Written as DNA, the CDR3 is TGTGCCAGCAGCCAACAGGGTCTCTCCTTGGGGACCCAGCATTTT. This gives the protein CASSQQGLSLGTQHF.